These 30 T cell receptor beta chains were sequenced from one sample in a study of shared clonotypes between healthy human individuals. Naive CD8 cells lacked CD45RO, underwent positive selection for CCR7 and left out terminally differentiated effector memory CD45RA+ cells. Only in-frame clones appear in the TCRdb table, and some are missing; sequencing was by immunoSEQ multiplex PCR. The table includes around 2,100,000 clones, roughly 94% detected once. Material for sequencing was naive CD8+ T cells sorted from blood. These receptors were obtained from a man younger than 35 in good health.

This clone was seen once. The CDR3 region is CASSLSGTGGVGYTF. CDR3 in DNA: TGTGCCAGCAGTTTATCGGGGACAGGGGGAGTAGGCTACACCTTC. This chain links TRBV27 with TRBJ1-2; 11 bases align to TRBD1. Germline V gene data show CDR1 as MNHEY and CDR2 as SMNVEV (reference sequence). V lost 0 bases to trimming and J lost 8 bases; unmatched junction nucleotides: 5. CDR3 length: 15 amino acids.

This clone was detected a few times. The CDR3 here is CASRDQYNSPLHF. CDR3 in DNA: TGTGCCAGCCGGGACCAATATAATTCACCCCTCCACTTT. The chain is built from TRBV2 and TRBJ1-6; the D gene is possibly TRBD1 (5 bases). This CDR3 has 13 residues. Germline V gene data show CDR1 as SNHLY and CDR2 as FYNNEI. Trimming left V 8 bases short and J 4 bases short, with 9 bases between. Supplemented by reference TRBV2 and TRBJ1-6, the full variable domain reads EPEVTQTPSHQVTQMGQEVILRCVPISNHLYFYWYRQILGQKVEFLVSFYNNEISEKSEIFDDQFSVERPDGSNFTLKIRSTKLEDSAMYFCASRDQYNSPLHFGNGTRLTVT.

V gene TRBV4-3 combines with J gene TRBJ1-5; 7 bases are a match to TRBD1. V dropped 4 bases and J dropped 4; count of bases not matched to a gene: 4. The V gene's germline CDR1 is LGHNA and CDR2 YSLEER. This CDR3 comprises 14 residues. This CDR3 is CASSRTTGNQPQHF. CDR3 DNA sequence: TGCGCCAGCAGCCGGACGACAGGGAATCAGCCCCAGCATTTT.

J is TRBJ2-7 and V is TRBV13; TRBD2 aligns across 13 bases. Germline V gene lookup returns CDR1 PRHDT and CDR2 FYEKMQ (reference sequence). The CDR3 sequence is 15 residues long. The junction had 5 bases not matched to a gene; V was cut back by 5 bases and J by 4 bases. The CDR3 reads CASSQGLAGMYEQYF. CDR3 nucleotide sequence: TGTGCCAGCAGCCAGGGACTAGCGGGAATGTACGAGCAGTACTTC.

The J gene is TRBJ2-7, the V gene TRBV5-3; 10 bases are a match to TRBD2. TRBV5-3 is reported as an ORF; its role is uncertain. Losses at the gene ends were 1 base for V and 3 bases for J; bases not matched to a gene: 7. This CDR3 spans 16 amino acids. The CDR3 sequence is CARSLPSGGFIYEQYF. The DNA of the CDR3 is TGTGCCAGAAGCTTGCCTAGCGGGGGCTTCATCTACGAGCAGTACTTC.

On this clone: This same CDR3 is encoded by further DNA sequences in the sample. This chain joins TRBV6-5 and TRBJ2-7; no clear D gene. V lost 2 bases and J lost 0, with 8 bases in between. The CDR3 sequence is 14 residues long. CDR1 MNHEY and CDR2 SVGAGI come from the germline V gene. CDR3 residues: CASSYGFGSYEQYF. Written as DNA, the CDR3 is TGTGCCAGCAGTTACGGTTTTGGCTCCTACGAGCAGTACTTC.

V gene TRBV19 combines with J gene TRBJ2-5; 11 bases are a match to TRBD1. The CDR3 extends over 18 amino acids. Germline values: CDR1 LNHDA, CDR2 SQIVND (reference sequence). Trimming removed 5 bases from V and 0 bases from J; junction bases left unmatched: 11. The CDR3 loop reads CASSPRRGTGGYQETQYF. The CDR3, as DNA: TGTGCCAGTAGTCCTCGAAGGGGGACAGGGGGGTACCAAGAGACCCAGTACTTC.

V gene TRBV7-9 combines with J gene TRBJ2-2, with TRBD1 as a possible D gene (5 bases). The germline gives CDR1 SEHNR, CDR2 FQNEAQ (reference sequence). The CDR3 covers 12 residues. V lost 9 bases, J lost 8 bases, and 13 bases lay in between. CDR3 in DNA: TGTGCCAGAGAAGGGGTCCGGGGGGAGCTGTTTTTT. This codes for CAREGVRGELFF.

The V gene is TRBV11-2, the J gene TRBJ2-3; 9 nucleotides agree with TRBD2. Germline assignment: CDR1 SGHAT and CDR2 FQNNGV. Unmatched junction bases numbered 9, after V lost 1 base and J lost 4 bases. The CDR3 covers 17 residues. Here the CDR3 reads CASSLVSAGGLADTQYF. The CDR3 DNA sequence: TGTGCCAGCAGCTTAGTATCGGCGGGAGGGTTGGCAGATACGCAGTATTTT.

V usage is TRBV29-1 and J usage is TRBJ1-4; no firm D call. Germline V gene lookup returns CDR1 SQVTM and CDR2 ANQGSEA. The CDR3 extends over 14 amino acids. The V end lost 0 bases, the J end lost 4 bases, and 9 bases lay between the germline ends. The CDR3 sequence is CSVEERRSNEKLFF. CDR3 DNA sequence: TGCAGCGTTGAAGAGCGGCGGAGTAATGAAAAACTGTTTTTT.

The gene calls are TRBV5-5 and TRBJ1-5, with no clear D. Looked up from germline, CDR1 is SGHKS and CDR2 is YYEKEE (reference sequence). The length of the CDR3 is 15 residues. Between the trimmed V and J ends, which lost 0 bases and 1 base, there was a span of 8 bases. The CDR3 region is CASSLETGSNQPQHF. CDR3 DNA: TGTGCCAGCAGCTTGGAGACGGGGAGCAATCAGCCCCAGCATTTT.

V is TRBV7-3 and J is TRBJ2-3; 8 bases align to TRBD1. The CDR3 is made up of 14 amino acids. The J segment lost 4 bases and the V segment lost 6 bases, leaving 6 bases of the junction unmatched. CDR1 and CDR2 (germline): SGHTA, FQGTGA. CDR3 sequence reads: CASSTTGVPDTQYF. DNA of the CDR3: TGTGCCAGCAGTACGACAGGGGTCCCAGATACGCAGTATTTT.

The chain carries TRBV27 and TRBJ2-7, with 7 bases lining up with TRBD2. CDR1 and CDR2 from the germline V gene are MNHEY and SMNVEV (reference sequence). Trimming at V came to 6 bases and at J to 2 bases, leaving 7 bases not matched to a gene. The CDR3 is 14 amino acids. The CDR3 bases are TGTGCCAGCAGCCCTTTGGGGAGGGCCTACGAGCAGTACTTC. Translated: CASSPLGRAYEQYF.

CDR3 sequence (DNA): TGTGCCAGTAGTTACAGGGCAACCTACGAGCAGTACTTC. Translated, it gives CASSYRATYEQYF. V gene TRBV19 combines with J gene TRBJ2-7, with D tentatively TRBD1 (6 bases). CDR1 is LNHDA and CDR2 is SQIVND in the germline V gene (reference sequence). Trimming took off 5 bases at V and 2 bases at J, with 10 bases between the two ends. This CDR3 has 13 residues.

V and J are TRBV29-1 and TRBJ2-1, with D uncertain. The CDR3 consists of 13 residues. The germline V gene has CDR1 SQVTM and CDR2 ANQGSEA. V was shortened by 2 bases and J by 7 bases, with 12 bases between the two germline ends. CDR3: CSVEPRGLNEQFF. CDR3 sequence (DNA): TGCAGCGTTGAACCGAGAGGTCTGAATGAGCAGTTCTTC.

V gene TRBV4-3 combines with J gene TRBJ2-5; D not certain. The ends were cut back, 0 bases at V and 3 bases at J, with 11 bases in the middle. Germline V CDR1 and CDR2: LGHNA, YSLEER. This CDR3 region has 15 residues. The CDR3 nucleotides read TGCGCCAGCAGCCAAGAGGACGGCTGGAAAGAGACCCAGTACTTC. Translation gives CASSQEDGWKETQYF.

This clone has just one count. The genes are TRBV5-1 and TRBJ1-4, with a weak D call TRBD1 (6 bases). The CDR3 has 16 residues. Germline loops: CDR1 SGHRS, CDR2 YFSETQ. Trimming removed 3 bases from V and 8 bases from J, with 20 bases in between. The CDR3 sequence: CASSSLQGGLEEKLFF. CDR3 sequence (DNA): TGCGCCAGCAGCTCCTTACAGGGAGGGCTTGAAGAAAAACTGTTTTTT.

The chain couples TRBV4-3 to TRBJ2-2, with 10 bases lining up with TRBD2. CDR1 is LGHNA, CDR2 YSLEER, per germline. Germline trimming cut 4 bases from V and 3 bases from J; bases unmatched to any gene: 5. CDR3 length: 16 residues. The CDR3 nucleotides read TGCGCCAGCAGCCTTCTAGCGGGAGTGTACACCGGGGAGCTGTTTTTT. This encodes CASSLLAGVYTGELFF.

A remark on this clone: Other nucleotide sequences in the sample specify the same CDR3. The CDR3 bases are TGTGCCAGTAGTATAAGCGTCTCCTACAATGAGCAGTTCTTC. Residues: CASSISVSYNEQFF. V is TRBV19 and J is TRBJ2-1; D unclear. Germline V CDR1 and CDR2: LNHDA, SQIVND (reference sequence). The CDR3 sequence is 14 residues long. V gave up 2 bases and J gave up 0 bases, with 5 bases separating them.

This rearrangement joins TRBV5-1 to TRBJ1-4, with 9 bases identical to TRBD1. With V trimmed by 4 bases and J by 3 bases, 13 bases remained unmatched. This CDR3 is built from 18 residues. Germline CDR1 reads SGHRS; CDR2 reads YFSETQ. CDR3 in DNA: TGCGCCAGCAGCGACACCGGGACAGGGCAAGCTTCTAATGAAAAACTGTTTTTT. This codes for CASSDTGTGQASNEKLFF.

The CDR3 coding sequence is TGTGCCAGCCGTAATCCCGGGACTCAGAGCTCTGGAAACACCATATATTTT. Translating gives CASRNPGTQSSGNTIYF. The rearrangement links TRBV27 to TRBJ1-3, with a weak D call TRBD1 (5 bases). The CDR3 has 17 amino acids. Trimming took 8 bases from V and 0 from J, leaving 20 bases between them. Germline lookup yields CDR1 MNHEY and CDR2 SMNVEV (reference sequence).

The chain is built from TRBV11-2 and TRBJ2-7, with 8 positions matching TRBD1. Germline values: CDR1 SGHAT, CDR2 FQNNGV. Losses at the gene ends were 1 base for V and 4 bases for J; bases not matched to a gene: 6. The CDR3 has 15 amino acids. CDR3: CASSLVPGGAYEQYF. Here the CDR3 DNA reads TGTGCCAGCAGCTTAGTTCCAGGGGGCGCGTACGAGCAGTACTTC.

The chain links TRBV19 to TRBJ2-7; the D is unclear. This CDR3 contains 13 residues. From germline, CDR1 is LNHDA and CDR2 SQIVND (reference sequence). Trimming cost V 5 bases and J 3 bases, with 11 bases left between them. Written as DNA, the CDR3 is TGTGCCAGTAGTCCGGGCCCGCACTACGAGCAGTACTTC. Translation: CASSPGPHYEQYF.

The chain has TRBV9 and TRBJ1-4; 7 bases are shared with TRBD1. The germline gives CDR1 SGDLS, CDR2 YYNGEE. Trimming at V came to 4 bases and at J to 7 bases, leaving 7 bases not matched to a gene. The CDR3 spans 14 residues. The CDR3 sequence is CASSPQGPAEKLFF. The CDR3 nucleotides are TGTGCCAGCAGCCCACAGGGGCCCGCTGAAAAACTGTTTTTT.

The chain combines TRBV4-3 with TRBJ2-1; the match to TRBD2 covers 12 bases. Germline values: CDR1 LGHNA, CDR2 YSLEER. The CDR3 has 17 amino acids. Trimming took 0 bases from V and 7 from J; bases not matched to a gene: 7. The DNA of the CDR3 is TGCGCCAGCAGCCAAGATCAAGGACTAGCGGGACTGAATGAGCAGTTCTTC. Protein: CASSQDQGLAGLNEQFF.

CDR3 coding DNA: TGTGCCAGTACCTGGGACAGGGACCTTCCCTATGGCTACACCTTC. Translating it yields CASTWDRDLPYGYTF. J is TRBJ1-2 and V is TRBV19; 9 nucleotides line up with TRBD1. The V and J ends lost 7 bases and 4 bases, in that order; junction bases with no gene match: 10. The CDR3 totals 15 residues. Germline V lookup: CDR1 LNHDA, CDR2 SQIVND (reference sequence). The whole variable domain, filled in from reference TRBV19 and TRBJ1-2, reads DGGITQSPKYLFRKEGQNVTLSCEQNLNHDAMYWYRQDPGQGLRLIYYSQIVNDFQKGDIAEGYSVSREKKESFPLTVTSAQKNPTAFYLCASTWDRDLPYGYTFGSGTRLTVV.

CDR3 nucleotides: TGTGCCAGCCGGGGCGGGGTCGAAGATTTGAACACTGAAGCTTTCTTT. Protein: CASRGGVEDLNTEAFF. The chain links TRBV11-2 to TRBJ1-1, with a possible D match to TRBD1 (5 bases). V dropped 8 bases and J dropped 0 bases, with 19 bases sitting between them. The CDR3 runs to 16 residues. The germline gives CDR1 SGHAT, CDR2 FQNNGV.

The chain couples TRBV7-8 to TRBJ2-5, with 9 positions matching TRBD2. The CDR3 length is 15 residues. Germline V gene data show CDR1 as SGHVS and CDR2 as FQNEAQ. V shed 5 bases, J shed 4 bases, and the junction held 8 bases outside the gene matches. The CDR3 region has the DNA TGTGCCAGCAGCCCAGCGGGAGGAGAAGGAGAGACCCAGTACTTC. It specifies CASSPAGGEGETQYF. Variable domain in full (rest from reference TRBV7-8 and TRBJ2-5): GAGVSQSPRYKVAKRGQDVALRCDPISGHVSLFWYQQALGQGPEFLTYFQNEAQLDKSGLPSDRFFAERPEGSVSTLKIQRTQQEDSAVYLCASSPAGGEGETQYFGPGTRLLVL.

V usage is TRBV7-6 and J usage is TRBJ2-1, with TRBD1 identical over 9 bases. Trimming cost V 7 bases and J 7 bases; bases outside gene matches: 5. The CDR3 sequence is 13 residues long. Germline values: CDR1 SGHVS, CDR2 FNYEAQ. The CDR3 sequence is CASTLGTGNEQFF. In nucleotides, the CDR3 is TGTGCCAGCACGCTAGGGACAGGGAATGAGCAGTTCTTC.

V and J are TRBV4-1 and TRBJ2-7; weak D call: TRBD2 (6 bases). This CDR3 has 15 amino acids. CDR1 and CDR2 (germline): MGHRA, YSYEKL. Trimming left V 6 bases short and J 3 bases short, with 18 bases between. This chain's CDR3 is CASSLGTPKGYEQYF. As DNA, the CDR3 is TGCGCCAGCAGTCTGGGGACTCCAAAAGGCTACGAGCAGTACTTC.